These T cell receptor beta chains were read from a single sample in a study of T cell responses to AZD1222 COVID-19 vaccine. Measured with immunoSEQ multiplex PCR; TCRdb has only the in-frame clones, and not every one. The table lists about 88,000 clones, 70% to 90% of them singletons. The specimen comprised peripheral blood, sampled 28 days after the second AZD1222 dose. These receptors were collected from an adult who received the AZD1222 COVID-19 vaccine. CDR3s leave out the opening cysteine and the closing phenylalanine or tryptophan. Clone size appears in some rows only: once, few, many, or a class for an expanded clone.

>TRBV2|TRBJ1-6|-
ASSDQGQGISPLH
>TRBV10-3|TRBJ2-5|-
AISEIAGGQETQY
>TRBV5-8|TRBJ1-1|-
ASSFLPGQRQNTEAF
>TRBV6-6|TRBJ2-1|-
ASSPRLAGQI
>TRBV12-3/TRBV12-4|TRBJ1-4|-
ASQGHKEKLF
>TRBV7-9|TRBJ1-2|few
ASSPSHRTNYGYT
>TRBV12-3/TRBV12-4|TRBJ1-1|-
ASSYGVSTEAF
>TRBV12-3/TRBV12-4|TRBJ2-2|-
ASSPRDTGELF
>TRBV18|TRBJ1-1|-
ASSPTTDTEAF
>TRBV6-5|TRBJ1-6|-
ASGHSPLH
>TRBV13|TRBJ1-1|-
ASSWGLRGATEAF
>TRBV19|TRBJ2-1|-
ASSIHKTSGGSNEQF
>TRBV27|TRBJ1-5|once
ASSRDRASNQPQH
>TRBV10-2|TRBJ1-1|-
ASSEYLGVGRGLTGTEAF
>TRBV30|TRBJ2-2|-
AIGRSNTGELF